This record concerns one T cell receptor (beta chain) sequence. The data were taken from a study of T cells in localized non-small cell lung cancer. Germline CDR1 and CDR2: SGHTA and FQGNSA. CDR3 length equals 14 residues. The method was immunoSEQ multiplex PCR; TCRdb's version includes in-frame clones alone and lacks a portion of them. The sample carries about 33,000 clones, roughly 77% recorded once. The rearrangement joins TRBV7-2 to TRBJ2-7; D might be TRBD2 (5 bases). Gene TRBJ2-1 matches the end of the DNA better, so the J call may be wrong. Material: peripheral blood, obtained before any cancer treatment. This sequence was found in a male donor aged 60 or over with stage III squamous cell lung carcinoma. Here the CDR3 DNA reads TGTGCCAGCAGCCCCCGGACTTTGTACAATGAGCAGTTCTTC. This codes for CASSPRTLYNEQFF.